The source of this T cell receptor beta chain is a study of blood T cell repertoires in COVID-19. The length of the CDR3 is 15 residues. With V trimmed by 4 bases and J by 6 bases, 5 bases remained unmatched. Germline loops: CDR1 MNHEY, CDR2 SVGAGI. Data came from immunoSEQ multiplex PCR; TCRdb stores just in-frame clones and leaves some out. The data show fewer than 250,000 clones, 65% to 85% seen once. Membership in each cohort depended on participant-reported clinical history. The chain uses TRBV6-5 and TRBJ1-6; 8 bases are shared with TRBD1. Sequencing used PBMCs or T cells enriched from blood (not recorded which). The origin of this receptor is a woman aged 25 to 39 who had recovered from COVID-19. The CDR3 spells CASSWTGSGNSPLHF. Written as DNA, the CDR3 is TGTGCCAGCAGTTGGACAGGGTCGGGTAATTCACCCCTCCACTTT.